This T cell receptor beta chain originates from a study of CD8+ T cells in alopecia areata. At the level of the study: Scoring of severity for treated patients was based on percentage of affected scalp area. Notes on the study in general: Possibly as an HLA-related effect, TCR sharing across patients appeared less clear than in mice.

As to treatment: oral pan-JAK inhibitor, 5-10 mg twice daily. The CDR3 runs 13 residues. Germline V gene lookup returns CDR1 SQVTM and CDR2 ANQGSEA. With 1 base removed from V and 4 bases from J, the gap between germline ends came to 11 bases. RNA extraction and reverse transcription yielded cDNA as sequencing template. Clones were sequenced by immunoSEQ multiplex PCR, and TCRdb holds only the in-frame ones, with some missing. Altogether around 60,000 clones are present, roughly 50% being singletons, with the ten largest covering just over 20%. Note on this clone: Its antigen remains unidentified. Distinct nucleotide sequences in the sample also encode this CDR3.

The chain is built from TRBV29-1 and TRBJ2-7; the D gene is possibly TRBD1 (6 bases). The clonotype comes from a human donor with alopecia areata. Sequenced here: CD8+ T cells sorted from blood, sampled at approximately week 37, from a patient treated with tofacitinib. DNA for the CDR3: TGCAGCGTTGAAGGGGGGCAGCCTTACGAGCAGTACTTC. Residues: CSVEGGQPYEQYF.